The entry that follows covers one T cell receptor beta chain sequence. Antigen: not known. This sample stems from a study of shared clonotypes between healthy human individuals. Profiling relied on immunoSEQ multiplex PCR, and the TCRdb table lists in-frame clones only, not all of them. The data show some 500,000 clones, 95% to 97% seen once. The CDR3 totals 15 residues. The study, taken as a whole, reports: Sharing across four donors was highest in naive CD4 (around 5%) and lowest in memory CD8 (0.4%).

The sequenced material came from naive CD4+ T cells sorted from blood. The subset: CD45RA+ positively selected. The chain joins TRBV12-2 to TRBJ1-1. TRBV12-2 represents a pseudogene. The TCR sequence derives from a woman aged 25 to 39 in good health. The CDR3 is CASRTRDVKNTEAFF. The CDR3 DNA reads TGTGCAAGTCGCACCCGGGACGTAAAGAACACTGAAGCTTTCTTT.